The 17 T cell receptor beta chains presented below share a single source sample, sequenced in a study of cytomegalovirus exposure and HLA in healthy donors. Primers: 60 Vbeta forward and 13 Jbeta reverse. Generated by immunoSEQ multiplex PCR, the TCRdb table keeps only in-frame clones and is missing some. This sample's table has 68,000 or so clones. The sequenced sample was PBMCs. The receptors were sampled from a boy between 10 and 17 years old in good health and CMV-seronegative.

This chain connects TRBV6-5 to TRBJ1-2; 11 nucleotides match TRBD1. Unmatched junction bases numbered 6, after V lost 4 bases and J lost 5 bases. CDR1 is MNHEY and CDR2 is SVGAGI in the germline V gene. CDR3 length: 15 amino acids. CDR3 coding DNA: TGTGCCAGCAGTTTTCCGGGGACAGGGGGTTATGGCTACACCTTC. This gives the protein CASSFPGTGGYGYTF.

The J gene is TRBJ2-7, the V gene TRBV6-5; 12 bases agree with TRBD1. Per the germline V gene, CDR1 is MNHEY and CDR2 is SVGAGI. The V gene end was trimmed by 2 bases and the J gene end by 12 bases; junction bases not matched to a gene: 8. The CDR3 contains 14 residues. CDR3 in DNA: TGTGCCAGCAGTTACCGTCGGGACAGGGGGCTGGGGTACTTC. It specifies CASSYRRDRGLGYF.

V gene TRBV7-2 combines with J gene TRBJ2-1; 8 bases match TRBD1. Germline CDR1 reads SGHTA; CDR2 reads FQGNSA. The CDR3 has 15 amino acids. V was clipped by 4 bases and J by 2 bases; unmatched bases: 4. The CDR3 DNA is TGTGCCAGCAGCTCCTGGACAGGGCCCTACAATGAGCAGTTCTTC. It codes for CASSSWTGPYNEQFF.

CDR3 in DNA: TGTGCCACCTCAAGCGGAGGCAGGGGCTATGGCTACACCTTC. Translating it yields CATSSGGRGYGYTF. The rearrangement links TRBV19 to TRBJ1-2; D possibly corresponds to TRBD1 (6 bases). Germline V gene sequence: CDR1 LNHDA, CDR2 SQIVND (reference sequence). V was shortened by 10 bases and J by 4 bases, with 19 bases between the two germline ends. There are 14 residues in the CDR3.

The J gene is TRBJ2-7, the V gene TRBV5-6; D is uncertain. Germline CDR1 is SGHDT and CDR2 is YYEEEE. The CDR3 is 13 amino acids. V lost 3 bases, J lost 3 bases, and 10 bases lay in between. The CDR3 sequence is CASSSGVGYEQYF. CDR3 DNA: TGTGCCAGCAGCTCCGGAGTAGGCTACGAGCAGTACTTC.

The V call is TRBV10-2, the J call TRBJ2-1; D might be TRBD1 (5 bases). Trimming shortened V by 5 bases and J by 5 bases, and 13 bases separated the two germline ends. Germline values: CDR1 WSHSY, CDR2 SAAADI. The CDR3 is made up of 14 amino acids. The CDR3 DNA sequence: TGCGCCAGCAGTCGACAGCGAAGTAACAATGAGCAGTTCTTC. Its translation is CASSRQRSNNEQFF.

This clone registers medium-sized by frequency. This rearrangement joins TRBV7-9 to TRBJ1-2; tentative D call: TRBD1 (6 bases). CDR3 size: 12 residues. Germline V gene lookup returns CDR1 SEHNR and CDR2 FQNEAQ (reference sequence). V was clipped by 5 bases and J by 5 bases, with 9 bases between them. CDR3 sequence (DNA): TGTGCCAGCAGCCTGACAGGATATGGCTACACCTTC. Translated, it gives CASSLTGYGYTF.

The rearrangement joins TRBV5-4 to TRBJ2-7, with a tentative D call TRBD1 (6 bases). CDR3 length: 14 residues. V lost 0 bases, J lost 5 bases, and 12 bases lay in between. Germline-derived CDR1 and CDR2 are SGHNT and YYREEE (reference sequence). CDR3 sequence: CASSLASGADEQYF. CDR3 DNA sequence: TGTGCCAGCAGCTTGGCCTCAGGGGCGGACGAGCAGTACTTC. Full variable domain (outside the CDR3, taken from reference TRBV5-4 and TRBJ2-7): ETGVTQSPTHLIKTRGQQVTLRCSSQSGHNTVSWYQQALGQGPQFIFQYYREEENGRGNFPPRFSGLQFPNYSSELNVNALELDDSALYLCASSLASGADEQYFGPGTRLTVT.

The chain couples TRBV9 to TRBJ2-2, with D possibly being TRBD2 (7 bases). Trimming stripped 0 bases from V and 11 bases from J, with 14 bases between. The V gene's germline CDR1 is SGDLS and CDR2 YYNGEE. This CDR3 region has 14 residues. CDR3 in amino acids: CASSVEGGGIELFF. In DNA form, the CDR3 reads TGTGCCAGCAGCGTAGAAGGCGGGGGCATCGAGCTGTTTTTT.

This chain links TRBV10-2 with TRBJ1-2, with D unclear. Germline lookup yields CDR1 WSHSY and CDR2 SAAADI. This CDR3 is built from 13 residues. V was shortened by 5 bases and J by 3 bases, with 10 bases between the two germline ends. The CDR3 spells CASSPPDYYGYTF. CDR3 nucleotide sequence: TGCGCCAGCAGTCCCCCGGACTACTATGGCTACACCTTC.

The J gene is TRBJ2-5, the V gene TRBV2; maybe TRBD1 (5 bases). From germline, CDR1 is SNHLY and CDR2 FYNNEI. Trimming cost V 5 bases and J 5 bases, with 12 bases left between them. This CDR3 region has 13 residues. CDR3 nucleotide sequence: TGTGCCAGCAGTTTAGGGGATTGGGAGACCCAGTACTTC. Translating it yields CASSLGDWETQYF.

V usage is TRBV18 and J usage is TRBJ1-1; unclear D gene. V lost 3 bases and J lost 9, with 23 bases in between. The CDR3 is 16 amino acids. Germline V gene lookup returns CDR1 KGHSH and CDR2 LQKENI. This CDR3 reads CASSPPWVEHYPQAFF. CDR3 in DNA: TGTGCCAGCTCACCTCCTTGGGTGGAACACTACCCCCAAGCTTTCTTT.

The chain combines TRBV6-6 with TRBJ1-5; a possible D gene is TRBD1 (6 bases). Trimming stripped 0 bases from V and 4 bases from J, with 7 bases between. CDR1 is MNHNY and CDR2 is SVGAGI in the germline V gene (reference sequence). The CDR3 runs 14 residues. The CDR3 DNA reads as TGTGCCAGCAGTTACTCAGGGGGTAATCAGCCCCAGCATTTT. Translating it yields CASSYSGGNQPQHF.

The chain carries TRBV7-9 and TRBJ1-1; TRBD1 matches 10 bases. J lost 7 bases, V lost 4 bases, and 12 bases had no gene match. Germline assignment: CDR1 SEHNR and CDR2 FQNEAQ (reference sequence). The CDR3 totals 16 residues. CDR3 bases: TGTGCCAGCAGCTCCTATCTTAGGGACAGGGGCGATGAAGCTTTCTTT. It specifies CASSSYLRDRGDEAFF.

This chain joins TRBV6-1 and TRBJ1-6, with a weak D call TRBD1 (6 bases). Trimming stripped 2 bases from V and 7 bases from J, with 12 bases between. The CDR3 runs to 15 residues. The germline CDR1 and CDR2 sequences are MNHNS and SASEGT. The CDR3 DNA is TGTGCCAGCAGTGAACTAAGGACAGACAATTCACCCCTCCACTTT. Translation: CASSELRTDNSPLHF.

As regards this clone: Different DNA sequences within this sample yield the same CDR3. DNA of the CDR3: TGTGCCAGCAGCGAGGACAGGGCGGGTGACACTGAAGCTTTCTTT. Translated: CASSEDRAGDTEAFF. The V gene is TRBV2, the J gene TRBJ1-1, with TRBD1 identical over 8 bases. Unmatched junction bases numbered 9, after V lost 6 bases and J lost 3 bases. Germline-derived CDR1 and CDR2 are SNHLY and FYNNEI. The CDR3 is 15 residues long.

The chain carries TRBV6-4 and TRBJ2-3; 8 bases fit TRBD2. Germline loops: CDR1 MRHNA, CDR2 SNTAGT. The V and J ends lost 6 bases and 0 bases, in that order; junction bases with no gene match: 5. The CDR3 is made up of 15 amino acids. The CDR3 sequence is CASSHSGDSTDTQYF. Here the CDR3 DNA reads TGTGCCAGCAGCCATAGCGGGGATAGCACAGATACGCAGTATTTT.